One sample yielded the 24 T cell receptor beta chains listed below, sequenced in a study of T cell responses to AZD1222 COVID-19 vaccine. Produced via immunoSEQ multiplex PCR; TCRdb's table is partial and in-frame only. The data contain some 150,000 clones, approximately 88% of them singletons. This specimen was peripheral blood, taken on day 0 of AZD1222 vaccination. The receptors were gathered from an adult in good health.

The V gene is TRBV28, the J gene TRBJ1-2; no definite D call. This CDR3 has 13 residues. The germline V and J ends were trimmed by 7 bases and 6 bases, with 15 bases remaining between them. Germline V gene sequence: CDR1 MDHEN, CDR2 SYDVKM. DNA for the CDR3: TGTGCCAGCACAGCCGCGGGGTGGGATGGCTACACCTTC. It specifies CASTAAGWDGYTF.

The chain is built from TRBV5-4 and TRBJ2-7, with D hard to call. Germline V gene lookup returns CDR1 SGHNT and CDR2 YYREEE (reference sequence). Between the trimmed V and J ends, which lost 0 bases and 2 bases, there was a span of 9 bases. The CDR3 covers 14 residues. The CDR3 here is CASSLGPETYEQYF. The CDR3 nucleotides are TGTGCCAGCAGCTTGGGGCCAGAGACCTACGAGCAGTACTTC.

The V gene is TRBV18, the J gene TRBJ2-1; the match to TRBD2 covers 7 bases. There are 16 residues in the CDR3. V gave up 6 bases and J gave up 7 bases; unmatched junction bases: 15. CDR1 and CDR2 (germline): KGHSH, LQKENI. The CDR3 DNA sequence: TGTGCCAGCTCCACCGAGCAAGGACTAGTGGGAAATGAGCAGTTCTTC. It translates to CASSTEQGLVGNEQFF.

The chain recombines TRBV5-4 with TRBJ2-7; 16 bases match TRBD2. Germline V CDR1 and CDR2: SGHNT, YYREEE (reference sequence). Unmatched junction bases numbered 6, after V lost 4 bases and J lost 2 bases. The CDR3 runs to 17 residues. CDR3 nucleotide sequence: TGTGCCAGCAGCGGGGGACTAGCGGGAGGGAGCACCTACGAGCAGTACTTC. It is translated as CASSGGLAGGSTYEQYF.

This rearrangement joins TRBV9 to TRBJ2-1, with D possibly being TRBD2 (6 bases). This CDR3 is 15 amino acids long. Germline lookup yields CDR1 SGDLS and CDR2 YYNGEE. Trimming took off 1 base at V and 5 bases at J, with 13 bases between the two ends. CDR3 in amino acids: CASSVYAGSDNEQFF. The CDR3 bases are TGTGCCAGCAGCGTATACGCGGGATCAGACAATGAGCAGTTCTTC. The full variable domain, with the rest looked up from reference TRBV9 and TRBJ2-1, is DSGVTQTPKHLITATGQRVTLRCSPRSGDLSVYWYQQSLDQGLQFLIQYYNGEERAKGNILERFSAQQFPDLHSELNLSSLELGDSALYFCASSVYAGSDNEQFFGPGTRLTVL.

The rearrangement joins TRBV30 to TRBJ2-7; a possible D gene is TRBD1 (6 bases). Germline values: CDR1 GTSNPN, CDR2 SVGIG (reference sequence). Trimming cost V 2 bases and J 2 bases, with 10 bases left between them. This CDR3 has 13 amino acids. The CDR3 sequence is CAWSHGQPYEQYF. The CDR3 DNA is TGTGCCTGGAGTCACGGACAGCCCTACGAGCAGTACTTC.

The chain links TRBV30 to TRBJ1-2; weak D call: TRBD1 (6 bases). The CDR3 sequence is 11 residues long. Germline V lookup: CDR1 GTSNPN, CDR2 SVGIG (reference sequence). V dropped 3 bases and J dropped 4 bases, with 6 bases sitting between them. CDR3 loop: CAWSRGYGYTF. CDR3 coding DNA: TGTGCCTGGAGCAGGGGCTATGGCTACACCTTC. Filled out from reference TRBV30 and TRBJ1-2, the complete variable domain reads SQTIHQWPATLVQPVGSPLSLECTVEGTSNPNLYWYRQAAGRGLQLLFYSVGIGQISSEVPQNLSASRPQDRQFILSSKKLLLSDSGFYLCAWSRGYGYTFGSGTRLTVV.

The chain uses TRBV28 and TRBJ1-2, with a possible D match to TRBD1 (5 bases). Germline V gene sequence: CDR1 MDHEN, CDR2 SYDVKM. V was trimmed by 6 bases and J by 3 bases, leaving 17 bases between them. The CDR3 is 15 amino acids. In DNA form, the CDR3 reads TGTGCCAGCAGCCCGGGACGCGGGCGAGACTATGGCTACACCTTC. Protein sequence: CASSPGRGRDYGYTF.

The V call is TRBV25-1, the J call TRBJ1-2; D possibly corresponds to TRBD1 (5 bases). The CDR3 length is 13 residues. From germline, CDR1 is MGHDK and CDR2 SYGVNS. Trimming left V 7 bases short and J 2 bases short, with 11 bases between. CDR3: CASTRGGNYGYTF. CDR3 sequence (DNA): TGTGCCAGCACACGGGGGGGGAACTATGGCTACACCTTC.

The chain links TRBV13 to TRBJ1-2; 7 nucleotides align to TRBD1. Germline V gene sequence: CDR1 PRHDT, CDR2 FYEKMQ (reference sequence). This CDR3 has 14 residues. V lost 2 bases and J lost 2; bases outside the gene matches: 2. In DNA, the CDR3 is TGTGCCAGCAGCTTACAGGGGGGGAACTATGGCTACACCTTC. This sequence encodes CASSLQGGNYGYTF.

This clone was counted a few times. The gene calls are TRBV11-2 and TRBJ1-5, with D uncertain. V was pared by 3 bases and J by 5 bases, with 8 bases between. Per germline, CDR1 SGHAT and CDR2 FQNNGV. This CDR3 region has 13 residues. The CDR3 is CASSFFTDQPQHF. Written as DNA, the CDR3 is TGTGCCAGCAGCTTTTTCACCGATCAGCCCCAGCATTTT.

The V and J genes are TRBV5-1 and TRBJ2-5; TRBD2 agrees at 7 bases. V was pared by 2 bases and J by 2 bases, with 9 bases of the junction left unmatched. The CDR3 has 16 residues. Germline CDR1 SGHRS, CDR2 YFSETQ. The CDR3 DNA reads as TGCGCCAGCAGCTTTCAACGTGGAGCGGGGCAAGAGACCCAGTACTTC. Translating it yields CASSFQRGAGQETQYF.

The rearrangement joins TRBV11-2 to TRBJ2-2, with D maybe TRBD1 (5 bases). V was shortened by 3 bases and J by 0 bases, with 8 bases between the two germline ends. CDR1 is SGHAT, CDR2 FQNNGV, per germline. The CDR3 sequence is 15 residues long. The CDR3 DNA reads TGTGCCAGCAGCTTCGGCAGGGCGAACACCGGGGAGCTGTTTTTT. Protein product: CASSFGRANTGELFF.

V gene TRBV24-1 combines with J gene TRBJ1-5; 9 bases map to TRBD1. The CDR3 is made up of 15 amino acids. Germline CDR1 and CDR2: KGHDR and SFDVKD. The V and J ends lost 9 bases and 3 bases, in that order; junction bases with no gene match: 8. CDR3 sequence reads: CATPRQGVPNQPQHF. The CDR3 DNA follows: TGTGCCACCCCCCGACAGGGGGTCCCCAATCAGCCCCAGCATTTT.

This sequence joins TRBV2 and TRBJ2-5, with D perhaps TRBD2 (6 bases). The V and J ends lost 4 bases and 5 bases respectively, with 14 bases between them. CDR1 is SNHLY, CDR2 FYNNEI, per germline. The CDR3 has 14 residues. This CDR3 reads CASSGLGDWETQYF. The CDR3 region has the DNA TGTGCCAGCAGTGGGTTAGGGGACTGGGAGACCCAGTACTTC.

The rearrangement links TRBV7-6 to TRBJ2-5; D is unresolved. Germline CDR1 reads SGHVS; CDR2 reads FNYEAQ. This CDR3 region has 15 residues. V dropped 6 bases and J dropped 7 bases, with 21 bases sitting between them. CDR3 sequence (DNA): TGTGCCAGCAGTCCGGAGCCTAACAGTGGTAGGACCCAGTACTTC. Translated: CASSPEPNSGRTQYF. The entire variable domain, with the rest obtained from reference TRBV7-6 and TRBJ2-5, is as follows: GAGVSQSPRYKVTKRGQDVALRCDPISGHVSLYWYRQALGQGPEFLTYFNYEAQQDKSGLPNDRFSAERPEGSISTLTIQRTEQRDSAMYRCASSPEPNSGRTQYFGPGTRLLVL.

The chain employs TRBV25-1 and TRBJ2-5; TRBD1 matches at 10 bases. The CDR3 runs to 15 residues. With V trimmed by 2 bases and J by 5 bases, 5 bases remained unmatched. Germline CDR1 reads MGHDK; CDR2 reads SYGVNS. CDR3 residues: CASSELPGQGETQYF. The CDR3 DNA reads TGTGCCAGCAGTGAACTCCCGGGACAGGGGGAGACCCAGTACTTC. Full variable domain (missing parts from reference TRBV25-1 and TRBJ2-5): EADIYQTPRYLVIGTGKKITLECSQTMGHDKMYWYQQDPGMELHLIHYSYGVNSTEKGDLSSESTVSRIRTEHFPLTLESARPSHTSQYLCASSELPGQGETQYFGPGTRLLVL.

The rearrangement uses TRBV10-3 and TRBJ1-1; D is ambiguous. The CDR3 length is 14 residues. Trimming cost V 3 bases and J 5 bases, with 13 bases left between them. Germline V gene lookup returns CDR1 ENHRY and CDR2 SYGVKD. The CDR3 DNA is TGTGCCATCAGTGATGTCCGGGCGGGTACTGAAGCTTTCTTT. Translation gives CAISDVRAGTEAFF.

This sequence joins TRBV4-2 and TRBJ1-6, with a tentative D call TRBD1 (6 bases). The germline V gene has CDR1 LGHNA and CDR2 YNFKEQ. V lost 2 bases and J 10 bases, leaving 15 bases between the germline ends. The CDR3 is made up of 15 amino acids. CDR3: CASSQRGAGTSPLHF. CDR3 bases: TGTGCCAGCAGCCAAAGGGGGGCAGGGACGTCACCCCTCCACTTT.

J is TRBJ2-7 and V is TRBV19; the D gene is possibly TRBD1 (6 bases). The CDR3 loop spans 14 amino acids. CDR1 is LNHDA, CDR2 SQIVND, per germline (reference sequence). The V end was cut by 3 bases, the J end by 7 bases, with 16 bases between. The CDR3 nucleotides are TGTGCCAGTAGTATTGGGGGCAGGGGTGGGGAGCAGTACTTC. Protein: CASSIGGRGGEQYF.

This sequence joins TRBV6-2 or TRBV6-3 and TRBJ1-5; D possibly corresponds to TRBD1 (5 bases). Per germline, CDR1 MNHEY and CDR2 SVGEGT. Trimming removed 2 bases at V and 5 bases at J, with 13 bases between. CDR3 size: 15 residues. The CDR3 loop reads CASSYKPGLDQPQHF. Here the CDR3 DNA reads TGTGCCAGCAGTTACAAGCCGGGGCTGGATCAGCCCCAGCATTTT.

V gene TRBV28 combines with J gene TRBJ1-1; the match to TRBD1 covers 7 bases. CDR3 length: 13 amino acids. CDR1 and CDR2 from the germline V gene are MDHEN and SYDVKM. With V trimmed by 9 bases and J by 3 bases, 7 bases remained unmatched. This CDR3 is CASLRQGDTEAFF. The CDR3, as DNA: TGTGCCAGTCTGAGACAGGGAGACACTGAAGCTTTCTTT.

V gene TRBV21-1 combines with J gene TRBJ1-2; TRBD1, the table's D call, was not compared with the DNA. TRBV21-1 is a known pseudogene. The CDR3 is 19 amino acids. CDR3 sequence (DNA): TGTGCCAGCAGCACCCCGCATCTTCAGGGAAACGGCGATAACTATGGCTACACCTTC. Translation: CASSTPHLQGNGDNYGYTF.

The chain uses TRBV2 and TRBJ1-3; 9 bases line up with TRBD1. The CDR3 sequence is 15 residues long. From germline, CDR1 is SNHLY and CDR2 FYNNEI. Trimming took 7 bases from V and 1 from J; bases not matched to a gene: 5. CDR3 nucleotide sequence: TGTGCCAGCACGGGACAGGGTAATTCTGGAAACACCATATATTTT. Residues: CASTGQGNSGNTIYF.